This T cell receptor beta chain was captured by sequencing in a study of shared clonotypes between healthy human individuals. Points from the study as a whole: All-four-donor shared clonotypes had higher generation probabilities than non-shared clonotypes did. Sharing across four donors was highest in naive CD4 (roughly 5%) and lowest in memory CD8 (around 0.4%). Clonotype sharing among the donors was expected to vary with sequencing depth.

The naive CD8 fraction comprised CD45RO-negative cells positively selected for CCR7 and excluded terminally differentiated effector memory CD45RA+ cells. Germline CDR1 is SEHNR and CDR2 is FQNEAQ (reference sequence). CDR3 length equals 12 residues. V was clipped by 4 bases and J by 9 bases, with 10 bases between them. Original data processing: As immunoSEQ supplied junction-only sequences (without quality scores), filtering differed. Clones were sequenced by immunoSEQ multiplex PCR, and TCRdb holds only the in-frame ones, with some missing. From that table come the V and J calls and clone size; the DNA was used to work out D and trimming. Of around 620,000 clones in the sample, around 95% were seen once. Concerning this clone: The antigen is not known.

The sequence was obtained from a woman between 25 and 40 years old in good health. The chain carries TRBV7-9 and TRBJ2-1, with a possible D match to TRBD1 (6 bases). Specimen: naive CD8+ T cells sorted from blood. The CDR3, as DNA: TGTGCCAGCAGCTACCCCAGGGGTGAGCAGTTCTTC. It is translated as CASSYPRGEQFF.